A single TCR beta chain is shown here with its context. What it recognizes is unknown. In the PCR, 60 Vbeta and 13 Jbeta primers were used. Profiling relied on immunoSEQ multiplex PCR, and the TCRdb table lists in-frame clones only, not all of them. This table holds about 130,000 clones, 80% found once. The CDR3 loop spans 13 amino acids. Trimming shortened V by 2 bases and J by 6 bases, and 8 bases separated the two germline ends. The germline V gene encodes CDR1 WSHSY and CDR2 SAAADI. This specimen comes from a study of cytomegalovirus exposure and HLA in healthy donors. Points from the study as a whole: Association of a missense DCLRE1C variant with TCR beta V- and J-gene trimming was reported in a later analysis. In vitro assays verified that a few CMV-associated chains recognized CMV antigens specifically. TCR sequences were mostly rare, though some public TCRs occurred in many donors.

The donors (healthy individuals) were bone marrow donors. This chain connects TRBV10-2 to TRBJ1-5, with a tentative D call TRBD1 (6 bases). The TCR was taken from a human donor in good health. Sequenced input: PBMCs. CDR3 sequence (DNA): TGCGCCAGCAGTGAGGGGGGCGGTCAGCCCCAGCATTTT. It specifies CASSEGGGQPQHF.